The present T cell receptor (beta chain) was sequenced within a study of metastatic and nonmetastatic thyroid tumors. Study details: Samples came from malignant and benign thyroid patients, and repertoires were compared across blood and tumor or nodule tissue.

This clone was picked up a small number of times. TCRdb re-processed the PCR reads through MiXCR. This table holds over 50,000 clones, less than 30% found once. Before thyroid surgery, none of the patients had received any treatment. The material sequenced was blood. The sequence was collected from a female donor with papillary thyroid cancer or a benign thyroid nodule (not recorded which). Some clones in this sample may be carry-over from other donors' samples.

CDR3 in amino acids: CASSTLGQGQYF. CDR3 coding DNA: TGTGCCAGTAGTACCCTCGGGCAGGGCCAGTACTTC. J is TRBJ2-5 and V is TRBV19; D is perhaps TRBD1 (5 bases). This CDR3 is built from 12 residues. V lost 4 bases to trimming and J lost 10 bases, with 13 bases between them. The V gene's germline CDR1 is LNHDA and CDR2 SQIVND (reference sequence).